Listed here are 10 T cell receptor beta chains from one sample, sequenced in a study of response to subunit inactivated influenza vaccine. TCRdb itself ran the RT-PCR reads through MiXCR, one entry per CDR3 protein. The table records 700,000 to 900,000 distinct CDR3 sequences, 21% of them present only once. Sequencing was performed on PBMCs from blood, taken approximately 5 days after vaccination. The receptors stem from a man aged 50 or older who received an inactivated influenza vaccine.

This clonotype was observed at least ten times. The chain uses TRBV20-1 and TRBJ1-6; 7 bases are shared with TRBD1. The CDR3 is made up of 16 amino acids. Trimming at V came to 7 bases and at J to 8 bases, leaving 17 bases not matched to a gene. The V gene's germline CDR1 is DFQATT and CDR2 SNEGSKA (reference sequence). CDR3 nucleotides: TGCAGTGTCAAGTCAACCGAGGGGGCTTCGTATTCACCCCTCCACTTT. Amino acid sequence: CSVKSTEGASYSPLHF.

Comments on this clonotype: This clone may be a read error of a much larger clone one base away. The chain has TRBV7-2 and TRBJ2-1, with 15 bases fitting TRBD2. The CDR3 covers 16 residues. The germline CDR1 and CDR2 sequences are SGHTA and FQGNSA. The V gene end was trimmed by 4 bases and the J gene end by 9 bases; junction bases not matched to a gene: 7. CDR3 residues: CASSSGLAGGRGEQFF. The CDR3, as DNA: TGTGCCAGCAGCTCTGGACTAGCGGGAGGGAGGGGTGAGCAGTTCTTC.

This clonotype has more than one count but fewer than ten. The chain has TRBV20-1 and TRBJ1-1; D unclear. The CDR3 covers 13 residues. Trimming took 6 bases from V and 3 from J, leaving 14 bases between them. The germline gives CDR1 DFQATT, CDR2 SNEGSKA (reference sequence). CDR3 nucleotides: TGCAGTGCCCCCAAGCATCTTCACACTGAAGCTTTCTTT. Its translation: CSAPKHLHTEAFF.

This clonotype was recorded a few times. This sequence joins TRBV12-3 or TRBV12-4 and TRBJ1-5, with D possibly matching TRBD1 (5 bases). The CDR3 has 15 residues. Trimming stripped 2 bases from V and 3 bases from J, with 11 bases between. Written as DNA, the CDR3 is TGTGCCAGCAGTTTATCAGCAGGGAACAATCAGCCCCAGCATTTT. Translation gives CASSLSAGNNQPQHF.

The V and J genes are TRBV14 and TRBJ2-7; 9 bases align to TRBD2. In germline, CDR1 is SGHDN, CDR2 FVKESK. V gave up 6 bases and J gave up 3 bases; unmatched junction bases: 6. This CDR3 comprises 14 residues. In DNA, the CDR3 is TGTGCCAGCAGTTGGTCTAGCGGGATCTACGAGCAGTACTTC. Protein sequence: CASSWSSGIYEQYF.

The J gene is TRBJ1-6, the V gene TRBV19; TRBD1 matches at 7 bases. The V gene's germline CDR1 is LNHDA and CDR2 SQIVND (reference sequence). The ends lost 5 bases at V and 6 bases at J; junction bases unmatched: 7. The CDR3 consists of 15 residues. The CDR3 nucleotides read TGTGCCAGTAGTGAAGGGGGCGGATTTAATTCACCCCTCCACTTT. Its protein product is CASSEGGGFNSPLHF. The whole variable domain, filled in from reference TRBV19 and TRBJ1-6, reads DGGITQSPKYLFRKEGQNVTLSCEQNLNHDAMYWYRQDPGQGLRLIYYSQIVNDFQKGDIAEGYSVSREKKESFPLTVTSAQKNPTAFYLCASSEGGGFNSPLHFGNGTRLTVT.

This clonotype was observed a few times. One junction end does not reproduce the germline sequence, and a read error may be involved. This chain connects TRBV5-1 to TRBJ2-5, with a tentative D call TRBD1 (5 bases). CDR1 is SGHRS and CDR2 is YFSETQ in the germline V gene. This CDR3 contains 15 residues. The CDR3: CASTLGPSDQETQYF. For the CDR3, the DNA is TGCGCCAGCACCTTGGGGCCATCCGACCAAGAGACCCAGTACTTC.

V is TRBV5-1 and J is TRBJ2-3, with no clear D. V lost 2 bases and J 1 base, leaving 17 bases between the germline ends. The CDR3 extends over 17 amino acids. Germline assignment: CDR1 SGHRS and CDR2 YFSETQ. CDR3 DNA: TGCGCCAGCAGCTTCGGGCTGCTACCCACGGGCACAGATACGCAGTATTTT. Translation gives CASSFGLLPTGTDTQYF. Based on the CDR3 plus reference TRBV5-1 and TRBJ2-3, the full variable domain is KAGVTQTPRYLIKTRGQQVTLSCSPISGHRSVSWYQQTPGQGLQFLFEYFSETQRNKGNFPGRFSGRQFSNSRSEMNVSTLELGDSALYLCASSFGLLPTGTDTQYFGPGTRLTVL.

CDR3: CASSSGLGDTRNTIYF. DNA for the CDR3: TGTGCCAGCAGCTCAGGTCTCGGGGATACACGAAACACCATATATTTT. The V gene is TRBV7-9, the J gene TRBJ1-3; D unclear. V was pared by 4 bases and J by 5 bases, with 18 bases between. CDR3 size: 16 residues. Germline values: CDR1 SEHNR, CDR2 FQNEAQ (reference sequence).

This clonotype showed up many times. The chain employs TRBV28 and TRBJ2-7; the D call may be TRBD1 or TRBD2 (5 bases each). Trimming pared 6 bases from V and 3 bases from J, leaving 15 bases between. Germline loops: CDR1 MDHEN, CDR2 SYDVKM. The CDR3 consists of 14 residues. The CDR3 coding sequence is TGTGCCAGCAGCCCGAGGTTGGGGGTCTACGAGCAGTACTTC. This gives the protein CASSPRLGVYEQYF.